A single sample is the source of the 21 T cell receptor beta chains below, sequenced in a study of metastatic and nonmetastatic thyroid tumors (dated by TCRdb to about 2020). No patient had received any treatment before thyroid surgery. Receptor libraries were prepared by PCR. For sequencing, an Illumina HiSeq 4000 was employed. The public reads were reprocessed in TCRdb via fastp at Q25 and MiXCR, keeping in-frame beta chains. The table for this sample lists around 17,000 clones; around 33% of them were counted only once. In total, the top ten clones hold 13% of the sample. The sample taken for sequencing was tumor tissue. The receptors derive from a male donor with papillary thyroid cancer or a benign thyroid nodule (not recorded which). Some clones in this sample may be carry-over from other donors' samples.

By share, this clone counts as medium-sized. The chain links TRBV6-2 or TRBV6-3 to TRBJ2-3; possibly TRBD1 for D (6 bases). The CDR3 consists of 15 residues. V shed 7 bases and J shed 0 bases, with 14 bases lying between them. Germline V gene sequence: CDR1 MNHEY, CDR2 SVGEGT. The CDR3 coding sequence is TGTGCCAGCAAGCTGGACAGCCCTAGCACAGATACGCAGTATTTT. Translated, it gives CASKLDSPSTDTQYF.

The chain couples TRBV7-2 to TRBJ1-6, with D unresolved. CDR3 length: 13 amino acids. The V and J ends lost 5 bases and 7 bases respectively, with 9 bases between them. Germline V lookup: CDR1 SGHTA, CDR2 FQGNSA. In DNA, the CDR3 is TGTGCCAGCAGCATTACGACGAATTCACCCCTCCACTTT. As protein: CASSITTNSPLHF.

In the case of this clone: The junction and the germline gene differ at one end; a read error may be behind it. J is TRBJ2-5 and V is TRBV19, with 12 nucleotides matching TRBD2. The CDR3 consists of 16 residues. The germline V gene encodes CDR1 LNHDA and CDR2 SQIVND (reference sequence). CDR3 sequence reads: CACSTRLAGDPETQYF. As DNA, the CDR3 is TGTGCCTGTAGTACAAGACTAGCGGGAGATCCTGAGACACAGTACTTC. The complete variable domain, with remaining parts taken from reference TRBV19 and TRBJ2-5, reads DGGITQSPKYLFRKEGQNVTLSCEQNLNHDAMYWYRQDPGQGLRLIYYSQIVNDFQKGDIAEGYSVSREKKESFPLTVTSAQKNPTAFYLCACSTRLAGDPETQYFGPGTRLLVL.

In its sample, this clone is medium-sized. The gene calls are TRBV12-3 or TRBV12-4 and TRBJ1-5; D is possibly TRBD1 (6 bases). V was shortened by 3 bases and J by 3 bases, with 9 bases between the two germline ends. The CDR3 is 14 amino acids. The CDR3 DNA reads TGTGCCAGCAGTTTTTTGGGGGCCAATCAGCCCCAGCATTTT. Its protein is CASSFLGANQPQHF.

This chain uses TRBV6-5 with TRBJ2-1, with 7 bases that match TRBD2. CDR1 and CDR2 from the germline V gene are MNHEY and SVGAGI. The junction had 15 bases not matched to a gene; V was cut back by 2 bases and J by 8 bases. CDR3 size: 17 residues. The CDR3 DNA reads TGTGCCAGCAGTTACCCCTCAGTGGCGGGGGAGGGCGATGAGCAGTTCTTC. Translated: CASSYPSVAGEGDEQFF.

This clone was seen ten or more times. Written as DNA, the CDR3 is TGCGCCAGCAGCCAAGAACAGGGGGCGGGCGGGGAGCTGTTTTTT. Translation gives CASSQEQGAGGELFF. The genes are TRBV4-1 and TRBJ2-2; 9 bases agree with TRBD1. CDR3 length equals 15 residues. With 0 bases clipped from V and 7 bases from J, the junction kept 3 bases outside the gene matches. The germline CDR1 and CDR2 sequences are MGHRA and YSYEKL.

By share of the sample, this clone is medium-sized. V is TRBV2 and J is TRBJ2-3; either TRBD1 or TRBD2 may supply D (5 bases each). This CDR3 comprises 15 residues. V was cut by 4 bases and J by 0 bases, with 11 bases left in between. Germline-derived CDR1 and CDR2 are SNHLY and FYNNEI. The CDR3 sequence: CASSAGTASTDTQYF. DNA of the CDR3: TGTGCCAGCAGTGCGGGGACCGCTAGCACAGATACGCAGTATTTT.

The J gene is TRBJ2-2, the V gene TRBV7-3, with TRBD2 identical over 10 bases. The CDR3 length is 17 residues. The V gene end was trimmed by 2 bases and the J gene end by 6 bases; junction bases not matched to a gene: 9. Germline loops: CDR1 SGHTA, CDR2 FQGTGA. CDR3 sequence (DNA): TGTGCCAGCAGCTTAGGTCCTCCTAGCGGGAGCGCCGGGGAGCTGTTTTTT. Translated: CASSLGPPSGSAGELFF. Looking up the rest from reference TRBV7-3 and TRBJ2-2 gives the full variable domain: GAGVSQTPSNKVTEKGKYVELRCDPISGHTALYWYRQSLGQGPEFLIYFQGTGAADDSGLPNDRFFAVRPEGSVSTLKIQRTERGDSAVYLCASSLGPPSGSAGELFFGEGSRLTVL.

This clone occurred many times. The V gene is TRBV12-3 or TRBV12-4, the J gene TRBJ2-4; D is unclear. CDR3 length: 13 residues. V dropped 3 bases and J dropped 6 bases, with 9 bases sitting between them. CDR3 protein: CASSFSRLNIQYF. The CDR3 bases are TGTGCCAGCAGTTTCTCCCGGTTAAACATTCAGTACTTC.

The chain links TRBV30 to TRBJ1-6; D possibly corresponds to TRBD1 (6 bases). Trimming shortened V by 3 bases and J by 8 bases, and 14 bases separated the two germline ends. CDR3 length equals 14 residues. The germline V gene has CDR1 GTSNPN and CDR2 SVGIG (reference sequence). CDR3 sequence reads: CAWRQTGWDSPLHF. DNA of the CDR3: TGTGCCTGGAGGCAGACAGGTTGGGATTCACCCCTCCACTTT.

The V gene is TRBV7-8, the J gene TRBJ2-7; 9 bases are a match to TRBD1. The length of the CDR3 is 15 residues. J was trimmed by 2 bases and V by 5 bases; bases with no gene match: 7. Germline CDR1 reads SGHVS; CDR2 reads FQNEAQ. CDR3 coding DNA: TGTGCCAGCAGCCCTCGTCGGGACAGGGCCTACGAGCAGTACTTC. It is translated as CASSPRRDRAYEQYF.

This clone is labeled as medium-sized. This chain joins TRBV6-1 and TRBJ1-3; maybe TRBD1 (6 bases). CDR3 length: 15 amino acids. V dropped 6 bases and J dropped 1 base, with 13 bases sitting between them. Germline CDR1 is MNHNS and CDR2 is SASEGT. The CDR3 loop is CASSLEGGSGNTIYF. Written as DNA, the CDR3 is TGTGCCAGCAGCCTTGAGGGGGGATCTGGAAACACCATATATTTT.

Within the sample, this clone is medium-sized. V and J are TRBV5-1 and TRBJ1-6; 7 bases align to TRBD1. The CDR3 consists of 15 residues. CDR1 is SGHRS and CDR2 is YFSETQ in the germline V gene. The ends lost 4 bases at V and 8 bases at J; junction bases unmatched: 9. Here the CDR3 reads CASSPGTVSHSPLHF. As DNA, the CDR3 is TGCGCCAGCAGCCCCGGGACAGTGTCGCATTCACCCCTCCACTTT.

Ten or more counts support this clone. The V and J genes are TRBV20-1 and TRBJ2-1; TRBD2 is a possible D gene (5 bases). Germline CDR1 and CDR2: DFQATT and SNEGSKA (reference sequence). The ends were cut back, 7 bases at V and 6 bases at J, with 22 bases in the middle. This CDR3 is built from 15 residues. The CDR3 loop is CSVPTRGGTLNEQFF. The CDR3 region has the DNA TGCAGTGTCCCAACCCGCGGAGGAACCCTCAATGAGCAGTTCTTC.

This clone was counted many times. The CDR3 loop is CASSQEGDRAAYGYTF. As DNA, the CDR3 is TGTGCCAGCAGCCAAGAAGGGGACAGGGCCGCCTATGGCTACACCTTC. The J gene is TRBJ1-2, the V gene TRBV4-2; 9 nucleotides align to TRBD1. CDR1 is LGHNA and CDR2 is YNFKEQ in the germline V gene. CDR3 size: 16 residues. V lost 0 bases, J lost 4 bases, and 6 bases stayed unmatched.

Concerning this clone: Lacking the conserved final phenylalanine or tryptophan, this CDR3 likely reflects a read error. The rearrangement uses TRBV6-1 and TRBJ2-7; 9 positions match TRBD2. CDR1 and CDR2 (germline): MNHNS, SASEGT. CDR3 size: 15 residues. The CDR3 spells CASSEASGSSYDQYY. In nucleotides, the CDR3 is TGTGCCAGCAGTGAAGCTAGCGGGAGCTCGTACGACCAGTACTAC.

This clone was found many times. The chain couples TRBV28 to TRBJ1-4, with 9 bases fitting TRBD1. Germline V gene lookup returns CDR1 MDHEN and CDR2 SYDVKM. After removal of 7 bases from V and 8 bases from J, the junction contained 8 bases not matched to a gene. CDR3 length equals 14 residues. The CDR3 protein is CASIQGAQREKLFF. The CDR3 DNA reads as TGTGCCAGCATACAGGGGGCGCAAAGGGAAAAACTGTTTTTT.

This clone was found many times. The rearrangement joins TRBV18 to TRBJ1-1; D remains unclear. V lost 3 bases and J lost 4, with 15 bases in between. This CDR3 has 15 residues. Germline lookup yields CDR1 KGHSH and CDR2 LQKENI. CDR3 coding DNA: TGTGCCAGCTCACCCACGGCAGGCGCGAGCACTGAAGCTTTCTTT. This encodes CASSPTAGASTEAFF.

This clone rates as medium-sized. The chain couples TRBV9 to TRBJ1-3; possibly TRBD1 for D (6 bases). This CDR3 has 17 residues. The germline CDR1 and CDR2 sequences are SGDLS and YYNGEE. Trimming took off 5 bases at V and 0 bases at J, with 18 bases between the two ends. For the CDR3, the DNA is TGTGCCAGCAGTGGGAGGGGGGGCTCAATCTCTGGAAACACCATATATTTT. Its translation is CASSGRGGSISGNTIYF.

V usage is TRBV4-2 and J usage is TRBJ2-7; 12 nucleotides line up with TRBD2. Germline CDR1 LGHNA, CDR2 YNFKEQ. V lost 2 bases to trimming and J lost 2 bases; unmatched junction nucleotides: 13. The CDR3 spans 19 residues. The CDR3 is CASSQPPRTSGESPYEQYF. DNA of the CDR3: TGTGCCAGCAGCCAACCCCCTCGGACTAGCGGGGAGTCCCCCTACGAGCAGTACTTC.

This clone appeared a few times. This chain joins TRBV27 and TRBJ1-6; tentatively, D is TRBD1 (5 bases). The CDR3 is 14 amino acids. V dropped 5 bases and J dropped 10 bases, with 15 bases sitting between them. CDR1 is MNHEY, CDR2 SMNVEV, per germline (reference sequence). The CDR3 region is CASSPLRGRSPLHF. The DNA of the CDR3 is TGTGCCAGCAGTCCTCTCCGGGGACGCTCACCCCTCCACTTT.